This entry lists 26 T cell receptor beta chains sequenced from one sample in a study of identical twins. One entry per CDR3 protein, called by TCRdb with MiXCR from the 5' RACE reads. The data contain 1.5 million to 2 million distinct CDR3 sequences, under 35% of them seen just once; the ten biggest clones take up about 0.27%. Sequencing was done on a sample of cord blood. These receptors originate from a newborn girl in good health.

The chain uses TRBV10-1 and TRBJ1-2; D is ambiguous. The ends were cut back, 0 bases at V and 8 bases at J, with 10 bases in the middle. Germline V gene data show CDR1 as WNHNN and CDR2 as SYGVQD (reference sequence). The length of the CDR3 is 13 residues. The CDR3 loop reads CASSESAGKGYTF. The CDR3 region has the DNA TGCGCCAGCAGTGAGTCGGCCGGGAAAGGCTACACCTTC.

This clonotype was detected only a few times. The gene calls are TRBV9 and TRBJ1-2; D is unclear. The CDR3 extends over 13 amino acids. CDR1 and CDR2 from the germline V gene are SGDLS and YYNGEE. V gave up 3 bases and J gave up 4 bases, with 10 bases separating them. The chain's CDR3 is CASSAPPIYGYTF. For the CDR3, the DNA is TGTGCCAGCAGCGCCCCCCCAATCTATGGCTACACCTTC.

This clonotype was seen at least ten times. The CDR3 DNA reads TGTGCCAGCAGCCAAGATCTTGGGGGACTAGCGAGCACAGATACGCAGTATTTT. It specifies CASSQDLGGLASTDTQYF. The rearrangement uses TRBV4-2 and TRBJ2-3; 10 bases fit TRBD2. Germline V lookup: CDR1 LGHNA, CDR2 YNFKEQ. The CDR3 runs to 18 residues. V trimming: 0 bases; J trimming: 0 bases; junction bases outside the gene matches: 6.

This clonotype has a count of ten or more. The V call is TRBV27, the J call TRBJ2-6; D unresolved. Deletions cut 5 bases from V and 0 bases from J, with 5 bases between. The CDR3 loop spans 14 amino acids. CDR1 and CDR2 from the germline V gene are MNHEY and SMNVEV (reference sequence). CDR3 nucleotide sequence: TGTGCCAGCAGTCCAAACTCTGGGGCCAACGTCCTGACTTTC. Protein sequence: CASSPNSGANVLTF.

On this clonotype: Mismatch with germline at one junction end may stem from a read error. The rearrangement joins TRBV20-1 to TRBJ1-1; possible D gene TRBD1, 5 bases. Germline CDR1 reads DFQATT; CDR2 reads SNEGSKA (reference sequence). The CDR3 length is 12 residues. CDR3 nucleotide sequence: TGCAGTGCTGGAGGACAAAACACTGTAGCTTTCTTT. Encoded protein: CSAGGQNTVAFF.

This clonotype was recorded a few times. The gene calls are TRBV5-1 and TRBJ2-5, with unresolved D. The CDR3 is 16 residues long. V was clipped by 0 bases and J by 0 bases, with 12 bases between them. The V gene's germline CDR1 is SGHRS and CDR2 YFSETQ. The CDR3 loop reads CASSLARLSYQETQYF. CDR3 bases: TGCGCCAGCAGCTTGGCCCGGCTTTCGTACCAAGAGACCCAGTACTTC.

The V and J genes are TRBV12-3 or TRBV12-4 and TRBJ1-5; D unclear. V was cut by 2 bases and J by 10 bases, with 12 bases left in between. CDR3 length: 13 amino acids. The CDR3 spells CASSLRPYHPQHF. The CDR3 DNA sequence: TGTGCCAGCAGTTTACGACCCTACCATCCCCAGCATTTT.

This clonotype was found many times. The V gene is TRBV29-1, the J gene TRBJ2-7; no clear D. V lost 1 base and J lost 2, with 9 bases in between. Germline V gives CDR1 SQVTM, CDR2 ANQGSEA. This CDR3 has 13 residues. The CDR3: CSVEVRVTYEQYF. The DNA of the CDR3 is TGCAGCGTTGAAGTAAGGGTAACCTACGAGCAGTACTTC.

The table lists this clonotype with a few counts. V usage is TRBV3-1 and J usage is TRBJ2-3, with TRBD2 identical over 10 bases. Germline values: CDR1 LGHDT, CDR2 YNNKEL (reference sequence). The V segment lost 1 base and the J segment 3 bases; nucleotides outside the gene matches: 4. This CDR3 region has 16 residues. CDR3 DNA: TGTGCCAGCAGCCAAGCTAGCGGGGGTTGGACAGATACGCAGTATTTT. Its protein is CASSQASGGWTDTQYF.

The genes are TRBV5-6 and TRBJ2-1; 11 bases match TRBD1. The CDR3 consists of 17 residues. J lost 8 bases, V lost 0 bases, and 10 bases had no gene match. CDR1 is SGHDT and CDR2 is YYEEEE in the germline V gene. The CDR3 region is CASSLGPGQGVNDEQFF. The CDR3 bases are TGTGCCAGCAGCTTGGGCCCGGGACAGGGGGTAAATGATGAGCAGTTCTTC.

The genes are TRBV10-3 and TRBJ2-1, with no clear D. With the DNA end fitting TRBJ2-7 better, the J assignment may be wrong. The CDR3 length is 15 residues. Germline lookup yields CDR1 ENHRY and CDR2 SYGVKD. The CDR3 sequence: CAISGALNSYNEQYF. As DNA, the CDR3 is TGTGCCATCAGTGGGGCCCTGAACTCCTACAATGAGCAGTACTTC.

This clonotype has only one observation. V and J are TRBV6-5 and TRBJ2-1, with 9 bases aligning to TRBD1. The CDR3 loop spans 14 amino acids. V lost 2 bases, J lost 9 bases, and 5 bases stayed unmatched. Per the germline V gene, CDR1 is MNHEY and CDR2 is SVGAGI. Here the CDR3 reads CASSYGTGFFEQFF. The CDR3 nucleotides are TGTGCCAGCAGTTACGGGACAGGGTTTTTTGAGCAGTTCTTC.

This chain uses TRBV7-9 with TRBJ2-2, with D maybe TRBD1 (6 bases). The CDR3 loop spans 16 amino acids. V lost 2 bases and J 8 bases, leaving 18 bases between the germline ends. Looked up from germline, CDR1 is SEHNR and CDR2 is FQNEAQ (reference sequence). The CDR3 nucleotides read TGTGCCAGCAGCTTAACCGGGACACCTATGCCAGGGGAGCTGTTTTTT. This translates into CASSLTGTPMPGELFF.

Turning to this clonotype: One base away lies a much larger clone, so this may be a sequencing read error. This chain uses TRBV18 with TRBJ2-7, with D uncertain. The CDR3 sequence is 14 residues long. Germline V gives CDR1 KGHSH, CDR2 LQKENI. The germline V and J ends were trimmed by 1 base and 4 bases, with 11 bases remaining between them. The CDR3 bases are TGTGCCAGCTCACCACTTGAGACATTTTACGAGCAGTACTTC. Protein: CASSPLETFYEQYF.

This clonotype was counted between two and nine times. This chain links TRBV27 with TRBJ2-1; a possible D gene is TRBD2 (5 bases). Germline V gene lookup returns CDR1 MNHEY and CDR2 SMNVEV (reference sequence). V gave up 5 bases and J gave up 8 bases, with 19 bases separating them. The CDR3 sequence is 15 residues long. CDR3 nucleotides: TGTGCCAGCAGTCCCGAGGCGCCTAGCAGCCATGAGCAGTTCTTC. This encodes CASSPEAPSSHEQFF.

This clonotype was seen more than once but under ten times. This sequence joins TRBV2 and TRBJ2-4, with TRBD2 matching over 7 bases. Germline CDR1 and CDR2: SNHLY and FYNNEI. This CDR3 contains 18 residues. J gave up 0 bases and V 4 bases, and 12 bases lay outside the gene matches. CDR3 residues: CASSVPSGSILAKNIQYF. In nucleotides, the CDR3 is TGTGCCAGCAGTGTTCCTAGCGGATCAATCCTAGCCAAAAACATTCAGTACTTC.

With respect to this clonotype: A much larger clonotype is one base distant, so this may be a read error. This chain uses TRBV10-3 with TRBJ2-7; 10 positions agree with TRBD2. Losses at the gene ends were 0 bases for V and 7 bases for J; bases not matched to a gene: 12. Germline V gene lookup returns CDR1 ENHRY and CDR2 SYGVKD. This CDR3 has 17 amino acids. The CDR3 nucleotides read TGTGCCATCAGTGAGTCTGGAGCTAGCGGGGGATACAATGAGCAGTACTTC. It codes for CAISESGASGGYNEQYF.

V usage is TRBV15 and J usage is TRBJ2-7, with 7 bases matching TRBD1. The V gene's germline CDR1 is LNHNV and CDR2 YYDKDF (reference sequence). The CDR3 has 13 residues. J was trimmed by 4 bases and V by 5 bases; bases with no gene match: 5. The CDR3: CATSRRQGYEQYF. The DNA for the CDR3 is TGTGCCACCAGCCGACGACAGGGTTACGAGCAGTACTTC.

The V and J genes are TRBV15 and TRBJ2-1; D unclear. Trimming cost V 0 bases and J 0 bases, with 6 bases left between them. CDR1 LNHNV and CDR2 YYDKDF come from the germline V gene (reference sequence). The CDR3 has 15 residues. The CDR3 is CATSRDSPSYNEQFF. For the CDR3, the DNA is TGTGCCACCAGCAGAGATTCCCCCTCCTACAATGAGCAGTTCTTC.

This chain joins TRBV19 and TRBJ2-2; TRBD1 matches at 8 bases. CDR1 is LNHDA, CDR2 SQIVND, per germline (reference sequence). Trimming took 10 bases from V and 7 from J; bases not matched to a gene: 14. The CDR3 is made up of 15 amino acids. CDR3 residues: CATQLDREEGGELFF. CDR3 in DNA: TGTGCCACCCAGCTGGACAGGGAGGAGGGCGGGGAGCTGTTTTTT. The full variable domain, its missing parts supplied by reference TRBV19 and TRBJ2-2, is DGGITQSPKYLFRKEGQNVTLSCEQNLNHDAMYWYRQDPGQGLRLIYYSQIVNDFQKGDIAEGYSVSREKKESFPLTVTSAQKNPTAFYLCATQLDREEGGELFFGEGSRLTVL.

V usage is TRBV4-1 and J usage is TRBJ2-1; TRBD2 agrees at 14 bases. The J call is in doubt because the DNA end fits TRBJ2-7 better. CDR3 length: 17 residues. Germline lookup yields CDR1 MGHRA and CDR2 YSYEKL. The CDR3 reads CASSLGTSGGGYNEQYF. DNA for the CDR3: TGCGCCAGCAGCCTTGGGACTAGCGGGGGTGGTTACAATGAGCAGTACTTC.

The V call is TRBV5-1, the J call TRBJ1-3; 7 positions match TRBD1. The V and J ends lost 3 bases and 3 bases, in that order; junction bases with no gene match: 12. Germline CDR1 SGHRS, CDR2 YFSETQ. This CDR3 contains 17 residues. The CDR3 DNA follows: TGCGCCAGCAGCTCCTTAGGGGGGACAGAAGTTGGAAACACCATATATTTT. Translation gives CASSSLGGTEVGNTIYF.

This clonotype was found a few times. The chain recombines TRBV29-1 with TRBJ1-5, with 8 bases matching TRBD1. The CDR3 is made up of 14 amino acids. Germline values: CDR1 SQVTM, CDR2 ANQGSEA. V dropped 5 bases and J dropped 3; count of bases not matched to a gene: 6. The CDR3 DNA sequence: TGCAGCGTTACACAGGGGGATCCCAATCAGCCCCAGCATTTT. This codes for CSVTQGDPNQPQHF.

The chain links TRBV25-1 to TRBJ1-2; 9 bases map to TRBD1. The CDR3 has 14 residues. Germline V CDR1 and CDR2: MGHDK, SYGVNS. Losses at the gene ends were 7 bases for V and 2 bases for J; bases not matched to a gene: 5. DNA for the CDR3: TGTGCCAGCAATACCGGACAGGGGAACTATGGCTACACCTTC. Translated: CASNTGQGNYGYTF.

There are a few counts of this clonotype. The chain has TRBV4-1 and TRBJ2-3; either TRBD1 or TRBD2 may supply D (6 bases each). V was pared by 0 bases and J by 9 bases, with 13 bases between. Germline V gene lookup returns CDR1 MGHRA and CDR2 YSYEKL. This CDR3 has 14 amino acids. CDR3 sequence reads: CASSQDLRGPTQYF. The CDR3 nucleotides are TGCGCCAGCAGCCAAGATCTCCGGGGGCCGACGCAGTATTTT.

A remark on this clonotype: One base away lies a much larger clone, so this may be a sequencing read error. V gene TRBV5-1 combines with J gene TRBJ2-5; D gene ambiguous. V gave up 0 bases and J gave up 11 bases, with 14 bases separating them. The CDR3 extends over 13 amino acids. The V gene's germline CDR1 is SGHRS and CDR2 YFSETQ. Here the CDR3 DNA reads TGCGCCAGCAGCTTGGGGATTGACAATGAGCAGTACTTC. Protein sequence: CASSLGIDNEQYF.